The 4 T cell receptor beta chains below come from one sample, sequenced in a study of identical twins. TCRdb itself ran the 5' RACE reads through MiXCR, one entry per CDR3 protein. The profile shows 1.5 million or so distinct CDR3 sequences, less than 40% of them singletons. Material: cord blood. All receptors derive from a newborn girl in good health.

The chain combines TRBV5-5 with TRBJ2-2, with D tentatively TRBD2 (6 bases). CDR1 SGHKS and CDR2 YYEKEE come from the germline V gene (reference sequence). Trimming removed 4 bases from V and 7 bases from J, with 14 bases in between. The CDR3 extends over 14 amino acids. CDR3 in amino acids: CASSVGLDYGELFF. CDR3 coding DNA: TGTGCCAGCAGCGTGGGACTGGACTACGGGGAGCTGTTTTTT.

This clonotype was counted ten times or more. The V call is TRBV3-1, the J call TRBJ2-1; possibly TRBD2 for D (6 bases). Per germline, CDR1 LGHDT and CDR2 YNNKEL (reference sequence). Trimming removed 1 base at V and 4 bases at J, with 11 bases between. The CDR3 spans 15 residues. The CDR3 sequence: CASSQGGTYYNEQFF. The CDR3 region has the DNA TGTGCCAGCAGCCAAGGCGGGACCTATTACAATGAGCAGTTCTTC.

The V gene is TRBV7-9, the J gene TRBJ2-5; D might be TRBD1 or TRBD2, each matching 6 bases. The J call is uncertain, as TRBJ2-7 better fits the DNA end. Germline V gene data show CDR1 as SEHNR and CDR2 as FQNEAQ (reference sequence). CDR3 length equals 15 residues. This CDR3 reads CASSQDRGRRYEQYF. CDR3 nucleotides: TGTGCCAGCAGCCAGGACCGGGGGCGAAGGTACGAGCAGTACTTC.

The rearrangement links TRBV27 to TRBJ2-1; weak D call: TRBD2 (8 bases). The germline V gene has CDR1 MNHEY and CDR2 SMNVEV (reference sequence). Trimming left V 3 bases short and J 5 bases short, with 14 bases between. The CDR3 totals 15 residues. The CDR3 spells CASSLTGGGHNEQFF. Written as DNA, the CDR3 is TGTGCCAGCAGTTTGACGGGAGGGGGCCACAATGAGCAGTTCTTC.